What follows is one T cell receptor (beta chain) and its context. What it binds is not known. These data belong to a study of shared clonotypes between healthy human individuals. Study-wide results and limits: Limitation of the genetic and exposure-history diversity represented came from the few donors.

Method: immunoSEQ multiplex PCR; TCRdb's copy keeps in-frame clones and lacks some. The sample has roughly 2.6 million clones, just over 90% seen once. Caucasian adults residing in Nashville, Tennessee made up all the donors. Investigators divided CD4+ cells into CD45RA+ naive and CD45RA-negative memory subsets. This TCR was sampled from a man between 18 and 29 years old in good health. The sample taken for sequencing was naive CD4+ T cells sorted from blood. Stated subset: CD45RA+ positively selected.

In DNA form, the CDR3 reads TGTGCCAGCAGCCGGAAAGACAGGCCGGGAAACACCATATATTTT. Protein product: CASSRKDRPGNTIYF. The chain has TRBV7-2 and TRBJ1-3, with TRBD1 as a possible D gene (6 bases). Looked up from germline, CDR1 is SGHTA and CDR2 is FQGNSA. This CDR3 is 15 amino acids long. The ends were cut back, 5 bases at V and 4 bases at J, with 15 bases in the middle.